This entry lists 15 T cell receptor beta chains sequenced from one sample in a study of T cell repertoires in cytomegalovirus infection. A single record per CDR3 protein comes from TCRdb applying MiXCR to the reads. The sample yields around 310,000 distinct CDR3 sequences, roughly a sixth seen once. Sequencing input: PBMCs. The receptors derive from a human donor in good health (CMV status not recorded). Some clones in this sample may be carry-over from other donors' samples.

The chain couples TRBV12-3 or TRBV12-4 to TRBJ2-3, with 9 bases that match TRBD2. This CDR3 has 16 amino acids. The V and J ends lost 3 bases and 3 bases, in that order; junction bases with no gene match: 7. The CDR3 here is CASSFRGGAYTDTQYF. CDR3 nucleotide sequence: TGTGCCAGCAGTTTCCGCGGGGGGGCGTATACAGATACGCAGTATTTT.

This clonotype was detected ten times or more. The chain recombines TRBV6-6 with TRBJ2-1; 10 positions agree with TRBD1. Germline CDR1 is MNHNY and CDR2 is SVGAGI (reference sequence). The CDR3 runs to 17 residues. Trimming cost V 2 bases and J 6 bases; bases outside gene matches: 10. CDR3 residues: CASSYTSGTGARNEQFF. The DNA of the CDR3 is TGTGCCAGCAGTTACACGTCTGGGACAGGGGCCCGCAATGAGCAGTTCTTC.

The chain uses TRBV20-1 and TRBJ1-5, with 7 bases lining up with TRBD1. The CDR3 sequence is 15 residues long. Germline assignment: CDR1 DFQATT and CDR2 SNEGSKA (reference sequence). The V and J ends lost 1 base and 3 bases, in that order; junction bases with no gene match: 6. CDR3 region: CSARVWGQLNQPQHF. The CDR3 coding sequence is TGCAGTGCTAGAGTGTGGGGACAGCTCAATCAGCCCCAGCATTTT.

This clonotype occurred many times. In DNA, the CDR3 is TGTGCCAGCAGCTTAGTGGCCCGGACAGGGGAGAAGTTCTTC. It codes for CASSLVARTGEKFF. The rearrangement links TRBV7-6 to TRBJ2-1, with 9 nucleotides matching TRBD1. The germline V gene has CDR1 SGHVS and CDR2 FNYEAQ. The J segment lost 14 bases and the V segment lost 1 base, leaving 9 bases of the junction unmatched. This CDR3 has 14 amino acids.

About this clonotype: This could be a read error, since a much larger clone is one nucleotide away. The gene calls are TRBV7-3 and TRBJ2-2, with 10 bases matching TRBD1. The V segment lost 4 bases and the J segment 7 bases; nucleotides outside the gene matches: 6. Germline CDR1 and CDR2: SGHTA and FQGTGA. The CDR3 runs 15 residues. CDR3 protein: CASSSGQGIDGELFF. CDR3 sequence (DNA): TGTGCCAGCAGCTCGGGACAGGGGATTGACGGGGAGCTGTTTTTT.

This clonotype came up many times. This chain connects TRBV6-1 to TRBJ2-1; 12 nucleotides align to TRBD2. The CDR3 is 16 amino acids. With 5 bases clipped from V and 5 bases from J, the junction kept 7 bases outside the gene matches. Germline-derived CDR1 and CDR2 are MNHNS and SASEGT. The CDR3 here is CASSSQTSGGHNEQFF. In DNA form, the CDR3 reads TGTGCCAGCAGTTCCCAGACTAGCGGGGGTCACAATGAGCAGTTCTTC.

At least ten counts were recorded for this clonotype. The J gene is TRBJ1-1, the V gene TRBV12-3 or TRBV12-4; D remains unclear. Trimming left V 1 base short and J 1 base short, with 7 bases between. This CDR3 spans 14 amino acids. The chain's CDR3 is CASSLGFGNTEAFF. In DNA, the CDR3 is TGTGCCAGCAGTTTAGGTTTTGGGAACACTGAAGCTTTCTTT.

As concerns this clonotype: This could be a read error, since a much larger clone is one nucleotide away. The rearrangement joins TRBV7-2 to TRBJ1-5; 8 positions agree with TRBD1. This CDR3 spans 15 amino acids. The V and J ends lost 5 bases and 9 bases, in that order; junction bases with no gene match: 12. The germline V gene encodes CDR1 SGHTA and CDR2 FQGNSA. The CDR3 DNA is TGTGCCAGCAGCACCGGACAGGGCCACCATCGGCCCCAGCATTTT. Amino acids: CASSTGQGHHRPQHF.

The chain's CDR3 is CASSTLGREKRQETQYF. In DNA, the CDR3 is TGTGCCAGCAGCACCCTCGGGCGAGAAAAACGACAAGAGACCCAGTACTTC. The rearrangement joins TRBV6-1 to TRBJ2-5, with D hard to call. V lost 6 bases to trimming and J lost 2 bases, with 22 bases between them. The CDR3 consists of 17 residues. Germline V gene sequence: CDR1 MNHNS, CDR2 SASEGT.

This rearrangement joins TRBV28 to TRBJ1-2; 11 nucleotides agree with TRBD1. The CDR3 contains 14 residues. Germline V gives CDR1 MDHEN, CDR2 SYDVKM. V trimming: 11 bases; J trimming: 4 bases; junction bases outside the gene matches: 9. The CDR3 DNA is TGTGCCGGTGCCTCCGGACAGGGGGCCTATGGCTACACCTTC. Translated: CAGASGQGAYGYTF.

This clonotype was seen many times. The J gene is TRBJ2-1, the V gene TRBV11-2, with TRBD2 identical over 9 bases. With 5 bases clipped from V and 5 bases from J, the junction kept 13 bases outside the gene matches. Germline CDR1 and CDR2: SGHAT and FQNNGV. The CDR3 runs 17 residues. The DNA of the CDR3 is TGTGCCAGCAGCCAAGCCAGCGGAGCGGGGGGCCACAATGAGCAGTTCTTC. Encoded protein: CASSQASGAGGHNEQFF.

This clonotype was observed many times. V is TRBV7-2 and J is TRBJ2-7; 8 nucleotides line up with TRBD2. Germline loops: CDR1 SGHTA, CDR2 FQGNSA. V dropped 1 base and J dropped 1; count of bases not matched to a gene: 15. The CDR3 runs 19 residues. The CDR3: CASSLEGGLSGAYSYEQYF. CDR3 sequence (DNA): TGTGCCAGCAGCTTAGAAGGGGGACTTAGCGGGGCCTATTCCTACGAGCAGTACTTC.

This clonotype was found many times. The V gene is TRBV5-4, the J gene TRBJ2-1; 9 nucleotides align to TRBD2. CDR1 and CDR2 from the germline V gene are SGHNT and YYREEE (reference sequence). J gave up 4 bases and V 2 bases, and 7 bases lay outside the gene matches. CDR3 length equals 16 residues. The CDR3 coding sequence is TGTGCCAGCAGCTTAGGCGGGGGGGGACAGTACAATGAGCAGTTCTTC. Its protein product is CASSLGGGGQYNEQFF.

This clonotype showed up just a few times. This chain connects TRBV5-1 to TRBJ2-7, with 8 bases lining up with TRBD2. The CDR3 totals 17 residues. Germline values: CDR1 SGHRS, CDR2 YFSETQ. Trimming cost V 0 bases and J 5 bases; bases outside gene matches: 13. CDR3 protein: CASSLAVNGGALDEQYF. CDR3 nucleotide sequence: TGCGCCAGCAGCTTGGCTGTCAACGGGGGGGCCCTCGACGAGCAGTACTTC.

The sample holds a few counts of this clonotype. For the CDR3, the DNA is TGTGCCAGCATCCAACGGGGGGGCTCCTACAATGAGCAGTTCTTC. This encodes CASIQRGGSYNEQFF. This chain joins TRBV6-1 and TRBJ2-1; 8 bases fit TRBD2. V was clipped by 7 bases and J by 0 bases; unmatched bases: 5. The germline CDR1 and CDR2 sequences are MNHNS and SASEGT. The CDR3 extends over 15 amino acids.